Listed below are T cell receptor beta chains from one sample, sequenced in a study of cytomegalovirus exposure and HLA in healthy donors. The method was immunoSEQ multiplex PCR; TCRdb's version includes in-frame clones alone and lacks a portion of them. The sample has fewer than 250,000 clones, roughly three quarters seen once; the top ten hold roughly 1.6%. Sequencing was performed on PBMCs. These receptors all come from a woman under 30 in good health and CMV-seronegative. Both conserved end residues are part of each CDR3. D genes are given only for firm matches. Clone size appears in some rows only: once, few, many, or a class for an expanded clone.

v_call,j_call,d_call,clone_size,cdr3_aa,cdr3_nt
TRBV7-8,TRBJ2-7,.,few,CASSLNRDTYEQYF,TGTGCCAGCAGCTTAAACCGGGACACCTACGAGCAGTACTTC
TRBV2,TRBJ2-5,TRBD1,.,CASVPGQGLGETQYF,TGTGCCAGCGTCCCGGGACAGGGCTTGGGAGAGACCCAGTACTTC
TRBV2,TRBJ2-1,.,.,CASSDRTGSYNEQFF,TGTGCCAGCAGTGACCGAACAGGGTCTTACAATGAGCAGTTCTTC
TRBV7-8,TRBJ1-2,TRBD1,.,CASSPQGLASYTF,TGTGCCAGCAGCCCACAGGGGTTAGCTAGCTACACCTTC
TRBV4-2,TRBJ1-3,.,.,CASSQDRAFSGNTIYF,TGTGCCAGCAGCCAAGATCGAGCGTTCTCTGGAAACACCATATATTTT
TRBV11-2,TRBJ2-1,.,.,CASSLDRGINEQFF,TGTGCCAGCAGCTTAGACAGGGGAATCAATGAGCAGTTCTTC
TRBV5-1,TRBJ2-5,TRBD2,.,CASSFLSPLLAGGRETQYF,TGCGCCAGCAGCTTCCTTTCCCCTTTACTAGCGGGGGGCCGGGAGACCCAGTACTTC
TRBV18,TRBJ1-2,.,.,CASSPPTGQTYGYTF,TGTGCCAGCTCACCACCGACGGGACAAACCTATGGCTACACCTTC
TRBV10-2,TRBJ2-1,.,once,CATKTGYNEQFF,TGCGCCACAAAAACAGGGTACAATGAGCAGTTCTTC
TRBV7-9,TRBJ1-1,TRBD1,.,CASSSSRDRGGNTEAFF,TGTGCCAGCAGCTCTTCCCGGGACAGGGGTGGGAACACTGAAGCTTTCTTT
TRBV13,TRBJ2-3,.,once,CASSLGGRTDYTDTQYF,TGTGCCAGCAGCTTAGGAGGTAGGACAGACTACACAGATACGCAGTATTTT
TRBV18,TRBJ2-1,TRBD2,few,CASWAGENEQFF,TGTGCCAGCTGGGCGGGGGAAAATGAGCAGTTCTTC
TRBV19,TRBJ1-1,TRBD1,.,CASSLGTDMNTEAFF,TGTGCCAGTAGTCTAGGGACAGACATGAACACTGAAGCTTTCTTT
TRBV9,TRBJ2-7,TRBD2,.,CASSPRTGTSSYEQYF,TGTGCCAGCAGCCCCCGTACCGGGACTAGCTCCTACGAGCAGTACTTC
TRBV2,TRBJ1-1,.,.,CASSPTPQGEAFF,TGTGCCAGCAGTCCCACACCTCAGGGTGAAGCTTTCTTT
TRBV10-1,TRBJ2-2,TRBD2,.,CASSDPGGGRLFF,TGCGCCAGCAGTGACCCCGGGGGGGGTAGGCTGTTTTTT
TRBV28,TRBJ2-7,TRBD1,.,CASSFDRGSFYEQYF,TGTGCCAGCAGTTTCGACAGGGGGTCTTTTTACGAGCAGTACTTC
TRBV7-9,TRBJ2-7,.,.,CASSWTPGSDEQYF,TGTGCCAGCAGCTGGACTCCCGGGAGCGACGAGCAGTACTTC
TRBV4-2,TRBJ2-3,TRBD2,.,CASKQEERGRTDTQYF,TGTGCCAGCAAACAAGAGGAGCGGGGGCGCACAGATACGCAGTATTTT
TRBV6-1,TRBJ1-1,.,.,CASSELSLGGTTEAFF,TGTGCCAGCAGTGAATTAAGCTTGGGGGGGACCACTGAAGCTTTCTTT
TRBV11-3,TRBJ2-3,.,.,CASSLNAADTQYF,TGTGCCAGCAGCTTAAACGCGGCAGATACGCAGTATTTT
TRBV19,TRBJ2-7,TRBD1,.,CASSIGGTGPYEQYF,TGTGCCAGTAGTATTGGGGGGACAGGTCCCTACGAGCAGTACTTC
TRBV9,TRBJ1-2,.,once,CASSVRDYGYTF,TGTGCCAGCAGCGTTAGAGACTATGGCTACACCTTC